This T cell receptor beta chain was recovered during a study of OX40 agonist ivuxolimab in advanced cancers. Individuals having autoimmune disease history or systemic immunosuppression were not enrolled. V was pared by 4 bases and J by 2 bases, with 11 bases between. The CDR3 length is 14 residues. The germline V gene has CDR1 MNHEY and CDR2 SMNVEV (reference sequence). Concerning this clone itself: Its antigen is unknown.

Study-level results: Blood T cells, both CD4+ and CD8+, expanded clonally by week 6 at 0.1 to 3.0 mg/kg.

Assay used: immunoSEQ multiplex PCR; TCRdb lists only in-frame clones, some missing. The data contain around 26,000 clones, 85% of them singletons. Sequencing was performed on CD4+ or CD8+ T cells sorted from blood, taken in a trial of the OX40 agonist ivuxolimab. The chain carries TRBV27 and TRBJ1-2; D may be TRBD1 (5 bases). The TCR was taken from an adult with an advanced solid tumor such as melanoma, head and neck, liver or kidney cancer. CDR3 bases: TGTGCCAGCAGTTGGAGGGGCGCCAACTATGGCTACACCTTC. Residues: CASSWRGANYGYTF.